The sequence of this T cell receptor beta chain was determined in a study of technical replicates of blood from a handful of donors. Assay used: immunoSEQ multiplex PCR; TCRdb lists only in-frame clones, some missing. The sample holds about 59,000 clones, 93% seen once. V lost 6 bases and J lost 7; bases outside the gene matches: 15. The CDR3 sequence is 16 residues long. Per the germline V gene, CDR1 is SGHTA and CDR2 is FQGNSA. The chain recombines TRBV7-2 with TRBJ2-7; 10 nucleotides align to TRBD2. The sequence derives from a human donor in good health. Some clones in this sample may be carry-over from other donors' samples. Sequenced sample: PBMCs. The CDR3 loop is CASSTSISGGVLEQYF. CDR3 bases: TGTGCCAGCAGTACTTCCATAAGCGGGGGGGTCTTAGAGCAGTACTTC.